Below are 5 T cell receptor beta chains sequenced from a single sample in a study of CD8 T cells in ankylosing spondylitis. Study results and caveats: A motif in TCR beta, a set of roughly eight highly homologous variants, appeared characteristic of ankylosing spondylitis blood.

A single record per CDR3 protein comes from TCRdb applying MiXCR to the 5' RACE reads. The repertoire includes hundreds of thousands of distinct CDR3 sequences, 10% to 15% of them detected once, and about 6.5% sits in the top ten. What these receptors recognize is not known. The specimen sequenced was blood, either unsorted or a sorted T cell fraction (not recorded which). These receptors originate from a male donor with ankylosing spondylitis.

CDR3 loop: CASTSGGVTDTQYF. The CDR3 DNA follows: TGTGCCAGCACCTCGGGAGGGGTCACAGATACGCAGTATTTT. The J gene is TRBJ2-3, the V gene TRBV11-3; 8 bases align to TRBD2. The junction had 5 bases not matched to a gene; V was cut back by 7 bases and J by 2 bases. Per germline, CDR1 SGHNT and CDR2 YENEEA. The CDR3 length is 14 residues.

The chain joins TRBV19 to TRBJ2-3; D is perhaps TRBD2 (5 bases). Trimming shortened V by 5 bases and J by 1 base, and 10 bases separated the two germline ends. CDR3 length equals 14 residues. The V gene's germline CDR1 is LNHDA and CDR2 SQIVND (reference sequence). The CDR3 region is CASSGSGGTDTQYF. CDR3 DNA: TGTGCCAGTAGTGGCTCCGGGGGCACAGATACGCAGTATTTT. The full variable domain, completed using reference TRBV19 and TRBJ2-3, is DGGITQSPKYLFRKEGQNVTLSCEQNLNHDAMYWYRQDPGQGLRLIYYSQIVNDFQKGDIAEGYSVSREKKESFPLTVTSAQKNPTAFYLCASSGSGGTDTQYFGPGTRLTVL.

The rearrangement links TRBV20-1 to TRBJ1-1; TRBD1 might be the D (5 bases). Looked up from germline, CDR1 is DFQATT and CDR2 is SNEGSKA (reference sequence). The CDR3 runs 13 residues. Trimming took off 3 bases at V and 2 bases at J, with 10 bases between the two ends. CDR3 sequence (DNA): TGCAGTGCTAGTTTAGGGGTTAACACTGAAGCTTTCTTT. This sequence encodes CSASLGVNTEAFF.

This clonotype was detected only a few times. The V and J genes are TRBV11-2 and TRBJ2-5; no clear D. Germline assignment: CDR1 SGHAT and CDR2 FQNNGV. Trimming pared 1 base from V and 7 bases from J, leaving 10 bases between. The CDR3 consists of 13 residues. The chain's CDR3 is CASSLGQVGTQYF. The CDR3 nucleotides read TGTGCCAGCAGCTTAGGCCAGGTCGGGACCCAGTACTTC. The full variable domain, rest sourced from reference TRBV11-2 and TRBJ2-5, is EAGVAQSPRYKIIEKRQSVAFWCNPISGHATLYWYQQILGQGPKLLIQFQNNGVVDDSQLPKDRFSAERLKGVDSTLKIQPAKLEDSAVYLCASSLGQVGTQYFGPGTRLLVL.

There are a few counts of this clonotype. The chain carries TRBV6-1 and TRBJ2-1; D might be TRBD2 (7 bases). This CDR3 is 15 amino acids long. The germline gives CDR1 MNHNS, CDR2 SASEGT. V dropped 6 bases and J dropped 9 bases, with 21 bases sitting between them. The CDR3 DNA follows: TGTGCCAGCAGAGTAGGGGGAGGGTCGAAGGTTGAGCAGTTCTTC. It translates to CASRVGGGSKVEQFF.